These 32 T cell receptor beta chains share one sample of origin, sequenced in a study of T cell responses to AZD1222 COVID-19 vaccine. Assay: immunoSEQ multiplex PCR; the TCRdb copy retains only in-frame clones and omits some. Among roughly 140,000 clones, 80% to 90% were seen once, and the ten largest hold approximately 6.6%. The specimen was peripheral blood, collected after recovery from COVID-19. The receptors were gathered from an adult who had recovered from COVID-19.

The CDR3 bases are TGTGCCAGCAGCTCCCCGACTAGCGGGAGGGTAAATGAGCAGTTCTTC. The encoded protein is CASSSPTSGRVNEQFF. This rearrangement joins TRBV7-9 to TRBJ2-1, with 14 bases lining up with TRBD2. The ends lost 4 bases at V and 7 bases at J; junction bases unmatched: 6. From germline, CDR1 is SEHNR and CDR2 FQNEAQ (reference sequence). The CDR3 spans 16 residues.

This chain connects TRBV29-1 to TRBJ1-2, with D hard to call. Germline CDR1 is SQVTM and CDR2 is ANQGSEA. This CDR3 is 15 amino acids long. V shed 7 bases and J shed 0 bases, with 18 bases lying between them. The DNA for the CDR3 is TGCAGCGCCAATACTCCGGCTCCCGCTAACTATGGCTACACCTTC. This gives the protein CSANTPAPANYGYTF. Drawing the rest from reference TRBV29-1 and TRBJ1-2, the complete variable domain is SAVISQKPSRDICQRGTSLTIQCQVDSQVTMMFWYRQQPGQSLTLIATANQGSEATYESGFVIDKFPISRPNLTFSTLTVSNMSPEDSSIYLCSANTPAPANYGYTFGSGTRLTVV.

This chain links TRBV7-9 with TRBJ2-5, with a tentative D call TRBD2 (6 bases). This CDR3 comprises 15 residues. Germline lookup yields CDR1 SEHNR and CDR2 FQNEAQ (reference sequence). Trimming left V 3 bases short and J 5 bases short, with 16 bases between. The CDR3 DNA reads TGTGCCAGCAGCTTGGGGACTCTCCTTAGGGAGACCCAGTACTTC. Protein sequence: CASSLGTLLRETQYF.

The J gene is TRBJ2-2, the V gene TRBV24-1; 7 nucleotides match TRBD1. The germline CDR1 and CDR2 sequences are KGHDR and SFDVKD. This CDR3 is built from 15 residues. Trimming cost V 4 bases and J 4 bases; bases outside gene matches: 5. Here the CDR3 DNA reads TGTGCCACCAGTGACTTCGACAGGGCCACCGGGGAGCTGTTTTTT. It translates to CATSDFDRATGELFF.

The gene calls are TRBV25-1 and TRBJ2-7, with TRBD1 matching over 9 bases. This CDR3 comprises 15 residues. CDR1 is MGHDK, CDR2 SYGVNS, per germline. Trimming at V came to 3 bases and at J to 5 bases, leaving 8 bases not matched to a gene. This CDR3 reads CASSDTLDRGHEQYF. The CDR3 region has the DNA TGTGCCAGCAGTGACACCCTGGACAGGGGACACGAGCAGTACTTC.

CDR3 in amino acids: CASSPGTLTGELFF. The CDR3 nucleotides read TGTGCCAGCAGTCCCGGGACCCTCACCGGGGAGCTGTTTTTT. This chain connects TRBV2 to TRBJ2-2; D assignment may be TRBD1 or TRBD2 (5 bases each). CDR1 and CDR2 from the germline V gene are SNHLY and FYNNEI. The CDR3 is 14 residues long. V gave up 5 bases and J gave up 4 bases, with 11 bases separating them.

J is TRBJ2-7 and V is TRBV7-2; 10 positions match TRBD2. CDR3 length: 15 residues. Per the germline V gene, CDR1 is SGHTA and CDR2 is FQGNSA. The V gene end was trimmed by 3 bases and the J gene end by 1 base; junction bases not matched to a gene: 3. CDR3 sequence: CASSFLSGGSYEQYF. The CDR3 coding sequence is TGTGCCAGCAGCTTCCTTAGCGGGGGGTCCTACGAGCAGTACTTC.

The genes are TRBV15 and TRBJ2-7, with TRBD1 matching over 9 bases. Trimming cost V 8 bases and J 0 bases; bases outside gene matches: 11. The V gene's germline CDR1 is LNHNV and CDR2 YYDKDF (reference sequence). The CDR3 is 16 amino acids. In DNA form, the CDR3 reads TGTGCCACCTCAGATCCTGGACAGGGGAGCTCCTACGAGCAGTACTTC. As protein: CATSDPGQGSSYEQYF. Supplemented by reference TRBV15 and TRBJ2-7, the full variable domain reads DAMVIQNPRYQVTQFGKPVTLSCSQTLNHNVMYWYQQKSSQAPKLLFHYYDKDFNNEADTPDNFQSRRPNTSFCFLDIRSPGLGDTAMYLCATSDPGQGSSYEQYFGPGTRLTVT.

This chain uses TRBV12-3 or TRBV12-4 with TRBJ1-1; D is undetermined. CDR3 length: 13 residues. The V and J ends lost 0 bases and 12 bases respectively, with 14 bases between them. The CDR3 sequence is CASSLAHGSLSFF. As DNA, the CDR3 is TGTGCCAGCAGTTTAGCGCATGGGTCCTTGTCTTTCTTT.

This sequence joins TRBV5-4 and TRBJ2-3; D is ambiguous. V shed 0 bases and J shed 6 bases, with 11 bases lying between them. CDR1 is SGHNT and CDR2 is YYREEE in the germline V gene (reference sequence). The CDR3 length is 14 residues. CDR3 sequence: CASSLGLIGDTQYF. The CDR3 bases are TGTGCCAGCAGCTTGGGCCTTATCGGGGATACGCAGTATTTT.

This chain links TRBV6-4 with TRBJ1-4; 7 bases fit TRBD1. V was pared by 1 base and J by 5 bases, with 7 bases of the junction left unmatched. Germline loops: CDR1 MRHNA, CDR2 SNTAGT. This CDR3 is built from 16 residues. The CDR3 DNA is TGTGCCAGCAGTGACTTCGGACAGGCGAAGAATGAAAAACTGTTTTTT. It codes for CASSDFGQAKNEKLFF.

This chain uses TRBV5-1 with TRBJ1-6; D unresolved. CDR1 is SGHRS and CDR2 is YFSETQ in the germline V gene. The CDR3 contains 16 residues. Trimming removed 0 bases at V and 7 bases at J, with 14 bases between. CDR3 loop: CASSLAEARINSPLHF. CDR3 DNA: TGCGCCAGCAGCTTGGCCGAGGCCCGGATAAATTCACCCCTCCACTTT. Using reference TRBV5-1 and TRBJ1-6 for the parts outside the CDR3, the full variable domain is KAGVTQTPRYLIKTRGQQVTLSCSPISGHRSVSWYQQTPGQGLQFLFEYFSETQRNKGNFPGRFSGRQFSNSRSEMNVSTLELGDSALYLCASSLAEARINSPLHFGNGTRLTVT.

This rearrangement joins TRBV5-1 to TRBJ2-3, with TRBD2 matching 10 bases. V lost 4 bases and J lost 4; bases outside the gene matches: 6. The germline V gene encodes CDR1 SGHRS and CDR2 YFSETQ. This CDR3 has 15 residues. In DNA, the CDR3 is TGCGCCAGCAGCCCCCCTAGCGGGAGCGCAGATACGCAGTATTTT. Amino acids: CASSPPSGSADTQYF.

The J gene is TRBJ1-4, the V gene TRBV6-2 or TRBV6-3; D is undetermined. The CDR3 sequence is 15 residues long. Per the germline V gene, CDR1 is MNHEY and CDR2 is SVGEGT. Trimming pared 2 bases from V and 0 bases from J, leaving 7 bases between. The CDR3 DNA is TGTGCCAGCAGTTACCTAGATGCAACTAATGAAAAACTGTTTTTT. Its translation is CASSYLDATNEKLFF.

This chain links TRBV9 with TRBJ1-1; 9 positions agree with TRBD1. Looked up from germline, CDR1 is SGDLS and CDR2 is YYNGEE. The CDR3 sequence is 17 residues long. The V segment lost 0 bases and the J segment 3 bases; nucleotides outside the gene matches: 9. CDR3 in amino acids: CASSVGSGQGLHTEAFF. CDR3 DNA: TGTGCCAGCAGCGTAGGTTCGGGACAGGGACTCCACACTGAAGCTTTCTTT.

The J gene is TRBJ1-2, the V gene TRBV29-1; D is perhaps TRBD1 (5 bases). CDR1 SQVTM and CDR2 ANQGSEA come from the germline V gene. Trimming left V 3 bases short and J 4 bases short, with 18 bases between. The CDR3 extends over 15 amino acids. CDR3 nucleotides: TGCAGCGTTGATGGGGCAGGCGGTTGGGGCTATGGCTACACCTTC. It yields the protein CSVDGAGGWGYGYTF.

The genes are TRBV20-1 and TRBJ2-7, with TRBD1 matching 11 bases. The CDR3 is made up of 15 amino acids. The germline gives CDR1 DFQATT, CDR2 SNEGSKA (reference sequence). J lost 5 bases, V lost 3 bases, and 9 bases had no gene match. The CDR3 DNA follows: TGCAGTGCTAGTAGGAGGACAGGGGGCGCAAACGAGCAGTACTTC. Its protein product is CSASRRTGGANEQYF.

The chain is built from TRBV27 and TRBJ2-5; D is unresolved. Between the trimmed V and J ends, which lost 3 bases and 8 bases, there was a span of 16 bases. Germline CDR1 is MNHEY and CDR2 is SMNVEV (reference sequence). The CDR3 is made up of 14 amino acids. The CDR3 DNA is TGTGCCAGCAGTTTTGACACCAGCCCATCCACCCAGTACTTC. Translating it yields CASSFDTSPSTQYF.

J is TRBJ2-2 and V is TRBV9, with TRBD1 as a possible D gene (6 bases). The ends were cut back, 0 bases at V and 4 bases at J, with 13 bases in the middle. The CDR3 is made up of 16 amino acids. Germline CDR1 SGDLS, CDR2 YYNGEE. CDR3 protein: CASSVGGRGITGELFF. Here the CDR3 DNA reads TGTGCCAGCAGCGTAGGGGGCAGGGGAATCACCGGGGAGCTGTTTTTT.

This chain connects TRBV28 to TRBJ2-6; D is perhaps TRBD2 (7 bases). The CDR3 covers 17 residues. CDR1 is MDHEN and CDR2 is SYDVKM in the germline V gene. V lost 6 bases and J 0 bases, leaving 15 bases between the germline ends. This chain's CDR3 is CASSPIGGGSGANVLTF. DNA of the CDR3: TGTGCCAGCAGCCCGATAGGGGGGGGCTCTGGGGCCAACGTCCTGACTTTC.

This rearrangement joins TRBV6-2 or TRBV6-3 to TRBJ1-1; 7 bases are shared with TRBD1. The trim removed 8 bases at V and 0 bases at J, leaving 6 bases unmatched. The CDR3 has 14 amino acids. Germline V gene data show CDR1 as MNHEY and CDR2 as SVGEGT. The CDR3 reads CASCLDRVNTEAFF. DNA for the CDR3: TGTGCCAGCTGCCTCGACAGGGTGAACACTGAAGCTTTCTTT.

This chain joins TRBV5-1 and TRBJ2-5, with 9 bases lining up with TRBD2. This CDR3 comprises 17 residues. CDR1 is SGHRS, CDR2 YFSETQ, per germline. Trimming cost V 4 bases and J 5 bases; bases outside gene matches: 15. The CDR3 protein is CASSPRVAGAPGETQYF. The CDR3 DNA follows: TGCGCCAGCAGCCCCCGGGTAGCGGGGGCCCCTGGGGAGACCCAGTACTTC.

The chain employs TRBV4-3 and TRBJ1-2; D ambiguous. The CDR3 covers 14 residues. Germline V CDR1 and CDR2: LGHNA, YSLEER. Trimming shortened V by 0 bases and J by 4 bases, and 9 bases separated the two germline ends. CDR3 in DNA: TGCGCCAGCAGCCAAGAAGGAGAGATCTATGGCTACACCTTC. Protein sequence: CASSQEGEIYGYTF.

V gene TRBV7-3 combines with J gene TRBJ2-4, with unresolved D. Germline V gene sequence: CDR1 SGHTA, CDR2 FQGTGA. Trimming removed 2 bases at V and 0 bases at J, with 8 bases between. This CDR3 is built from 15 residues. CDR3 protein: CASSLFALAKNIQYF. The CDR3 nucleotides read TGTGCCAGCAGCTTATTTGCTTTAGCCAAAAACATTCAGTACTTC.

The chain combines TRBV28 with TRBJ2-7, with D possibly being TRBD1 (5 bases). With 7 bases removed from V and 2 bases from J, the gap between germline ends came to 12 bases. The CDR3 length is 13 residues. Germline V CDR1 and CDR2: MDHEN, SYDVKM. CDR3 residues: CASTLGATYEQYF. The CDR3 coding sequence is TGTGCCAGCACCCTAGGGGCCACCTACGAGCAGTACTTC.

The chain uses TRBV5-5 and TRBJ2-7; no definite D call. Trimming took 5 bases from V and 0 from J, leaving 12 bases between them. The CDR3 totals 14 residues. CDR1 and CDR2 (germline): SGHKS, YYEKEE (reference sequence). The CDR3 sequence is CASRRDPYSYEQYF. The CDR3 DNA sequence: TGTGCCAGCAGACGCGACCCTTACTCCTACGAGCAGTACTTC.

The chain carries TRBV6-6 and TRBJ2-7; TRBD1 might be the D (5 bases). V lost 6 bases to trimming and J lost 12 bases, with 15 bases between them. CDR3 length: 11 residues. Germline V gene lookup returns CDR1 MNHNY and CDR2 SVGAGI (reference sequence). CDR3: CASSPGLWWYF. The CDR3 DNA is TGTGCCAGCAGCCCAGGGCTTTGGTGGTACTTC.

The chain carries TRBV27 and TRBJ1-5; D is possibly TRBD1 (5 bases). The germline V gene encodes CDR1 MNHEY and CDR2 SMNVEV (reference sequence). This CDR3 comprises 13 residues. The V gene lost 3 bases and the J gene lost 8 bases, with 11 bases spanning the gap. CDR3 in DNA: TGTGCCAGCAGTTTCAACGGACACGAGCCCCAGCATTTT. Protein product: CASSFNGHEPQHF.

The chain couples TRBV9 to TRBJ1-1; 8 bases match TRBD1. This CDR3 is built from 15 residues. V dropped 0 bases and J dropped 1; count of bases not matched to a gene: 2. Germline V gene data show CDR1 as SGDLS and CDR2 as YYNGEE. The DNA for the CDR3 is TGTGCCAGCAGCGTAGGGACAGGGTCGAACACTGAAGCTTTCTTT. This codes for CASSVGTGSNTEAFF.

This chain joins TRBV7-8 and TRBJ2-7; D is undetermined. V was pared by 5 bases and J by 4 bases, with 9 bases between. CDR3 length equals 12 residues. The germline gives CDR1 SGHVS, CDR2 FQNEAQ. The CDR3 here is CASSPTDYEQYF. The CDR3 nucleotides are TGTGCCAGCAGCCCCACCGATTACGAGCAGTACTTC.

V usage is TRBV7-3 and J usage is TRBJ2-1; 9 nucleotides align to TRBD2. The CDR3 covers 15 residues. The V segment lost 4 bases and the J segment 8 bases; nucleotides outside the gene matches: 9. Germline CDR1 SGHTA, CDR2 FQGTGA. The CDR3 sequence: CASSSGLAPTDEQFF. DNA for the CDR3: TGTGCCAGCAGCTCTGGACTAGCGCCCACGGATGAGCAGTTCTTC.

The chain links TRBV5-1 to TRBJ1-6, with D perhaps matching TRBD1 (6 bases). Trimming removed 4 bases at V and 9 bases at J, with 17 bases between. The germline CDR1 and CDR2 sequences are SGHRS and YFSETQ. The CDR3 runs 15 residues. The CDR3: CASSPRGAEGSPLHF. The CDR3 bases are TGCGCCAGCAGCCCGAGGGGGGCGGAAGGTTCACCCCTCCACTTT.